This T cell receptor (beta chain) was captured in a study of T cell responses to AZD1222 COVID-19 vaccine (dated by TCRdb to 2020 to 2022). About the study as a whole: AZD1222 recipients given second doses at about 4 weeks or at about 12 weeks were pooled, since spike-specific TCR depth and breadth were not found to differ between the two schedules. TCR sequencing was performed for 230 to 250 trial participants, of whom around 210 were given two doses of AZD1222 and around 25 were given two doses of MenACWY control vaccine. Trial participants were enrolled by age into 18-55, 56-69 and 70-plus year subgroups, with 148, 28 and 57 TCR-sequenced participants respectively. Overall study results and their limits: Because no samples from the day 14 peak response were available, repertoires could be characterized only after the peak T cell response. Most participants were white British and females outnumbered males, and the authors suggested that clonal diversity may have been underestimated. Conclusions about previously exposed vaccinees were limited because only six or seven AZD1222 recipients were SARS-CoV-2 seropositive at baseline. The 56-69-year group was small, and its depth increase did not reach significance, likely because of low power. After two AZD1222 doses, spike-specific TCR breadth and depth were significantly higher than at day 0 and than in MenACWY recipients. The vaccine-associated CD4 TCRs covered the entire spike protein, and the dominant responses fell in regions 160-218 and 743-854. Reportedly, close to half of the unique spike-specific TCRs recognized epitopes lying outside the regions that are mutated in the B.1.351 and B.1.1.7 variants.

The CDR1 and CDR2 encoded by the germline V gene are MDHEN and SYDVKM. Spanning cysteine to phenylalanine, the CDR3 consists of 14 amino acids. Only the CDR3 portion is preserved as DNA: 42 bases, with reading frame beginning at the first base. V lost 1 base and J lost 1 base; the stretch between them is 7 bases long. Sample time point, as interpreted from the label and publication: baseline before first vaccination. The vaccinee samples were drawn from two UK trials, COV001 and COV002, one of which was a single-blind randomized controlled phase 2/3 trial testing AZD1222 (ChAdOx1 nCoV-19) in healthy adults. For TCRbeta chain sequencing, PBMC samples were collected from trial participants at day 0 and at day 28 after the second dose. To note about this clone: There is no known antigen for this receptor. No quality values exist for individual bases; no much larger clone is one base distant.

The CDR3 regions of human TCRbeta chains were analyzed by immunosequencing. Under the source paper's analysis protocol: TCRs in the repertoires were compared against a reference library of SARS-CoV-2-specific TCRs that had been generated with the MIRA antigen-specificity platform. Breadth meant the fraction of unique TCRs that were SARS-CoV-2-associated, whereas depth meant the fraction of total T cells that were SARS-CoV-2-associated. Using the MIRA data, each spike-specific TCR was mapped to the spike region that the TCR reacts to and placed in a CD4 or CD8 class. Log10-transformed breadth and depth values were compared by one-way ANOVA with Sidak's multiple comparisons tests. TCRdb obtained this table from immuneACCESS and retained in-frame rearrangements with V and J assigned. These tables miss some clones; where compared with another copy, unresolved V genes account for less than half of the shortfall, and the remainder is unexplained. Clone size and the V and J calls come from that table; the DNA yielded D and trimming. The sample data list under 170,000 clones, and approximately 94% of these were observed just once. The top ten clones comprise roughly 1.3% of the sample.

The receptor's source is an adult in good health. The sequence is built from TRBV28 and TRBJ1-2; too little of a D gene remains to name it. Sequencing used peripheral blood, obtained on day 0 of AZD1222 vaccination. The DNA sequence is TGTGCCAGCAGTTTATTCGGAGTTAACTATGGCTACACCTTC. Its protein reads: CASSLFGVNYGYTF.